The 7 T cell receptor beta chains below were found in one sample sequenced in a study of T cell responses to AZD1222 COVID-19 vaccine. This table comes from immunoSEQ multiplex PCR, and its TCRdb copy is limited to in-frame clones, with some not included. This sample has over 110,000 clones; roughly 89% occur once, and the top ten carry over 1.5%. Specimen: peripheral blood, collected on day 0 of AZD1222 vaccination. The receptors were gathered from an adult in good health.

The chain links TRBV7-2 to TRBJ1-6; tentative D call: TRBD1 (6 bases). Germline-derived CDR1 and CDR2 are SGHTA and FQGNSA. V was clipped by 5 bases and J by 4 bases, with 12 bases between them. The CDR3 spans 15 residues. In nucleotides, the CDR3 is TGTGCCAGCAGCCATCAGCAGGGGTATAATTCACCCCTCCACTTT. It codes for CASSHQQGYNSPLHF.

The chain combines TRBV6-1 with TRBJ1-2; D is unresolved. Germline V CDR1 and CDR2: MNHNS, SASEGT. This CDR3 has 13 residues. The ends were cut back, 3 bases at V and 4 bases at J, with 9 bases in the middle. The CDR3 protein is CASSDGQIYGYTF. The CDR3 region has the DNA TGTGCCAGCAGTGATGGGCAGATCTATGGCTACACCTTC.

This sequence joins TRBV7-6 and TRBJ2-2, with 9 bases that match TRBD2. In germline, CDR1 is SGHVS, CDR2 FNYEAQ. V dropped 7 bases and J dropped 0; count of bases not matched to a gene: 12. CDR3 length: 18 amino acids. As DNA, the CDR3 is TGTGCCAGCACGCTCGTGGCTAGCGGGAACCCGAACACCGGGGAGCTGTTTTTT. This encodes CASTLVASGNPNTGELFF.

V gene TRBV28 combines with J gene TRBJ2-7, with 8 positions matching TRBD2. Germline lookup yields CDR1 MDHEN and CDR2 SYDVKM. The V and J ends lost 5 bases and 5 bases, in that order; junction bases with no gene match: 8. There are 14 residues in the CDR3. CDR3 DNA sequence: TGTGCCAGCAGTCCGACGGGAGGGTGGCACGAGCAGTACTTC. Translated, it gives CASSPTGGWHEQYF.

The J gene is TRBJ2-1, the V gene TRBV2; 8 bases are shared with TRBD2. Germline CDR1 reads SNHLY; CDR2 reads FYNNEI. Trimming removed 7 bases from V and 10 bases from J; junction bases left unmatched: 12. CDR3 length: 14 amino acids. The CDR3 reads CASKGLAGGGEQFF. CDR3 coding DNA: TGTGCCAGCAAGGGTCTAGCGGGCGGCGGAGAGCAGTTCTTC.

This chain joins TRBV2 and TRBJ1-1, with 8 bases that match TRBD1. Germline lookup yields CDR1 SNHLY and CDR2 FYNNEI. The junction had 5 bases not matched to a gene; V was cut back by 5 bases and J by 3 bases. This CDR3 is built from 14 residues. DNA of the CDR3: TGTGCCAGCAGTCTCACAGGGGGGGACACTGAAGCTTTCTTT. It is translated as CASSLTGGDTEAFF.

The J gene is TRBJ1-2, the V gene TRBV27; D is undetermined. The CDR3 is 13 amino acids. Germline V CDR1 and CDR2: MNHEY, SMNVEV (reference sequence). V was trimmed by 4 bases and J by 4 bases, leaving 10 bases between them. CDR3 region: CASSYRRGYGYTF. CDR3 nucleotide sequence: TGTGCCAGCAGTTATCGTCGAGGCTATGGCTACACCTTC.